Detailed here is one T cell receptor beta chain. Its antigen is unknown. These data originate in a study of cytomegalovirus exposure and HLA in healthy donors. PCR primers comprised 60 Vbeta and 13 Jbeta primers. Per the study methods: In a later analysis, the count reached 80 million or so unique TCR beta chains, with 9 million to 11 million shared. Clones were read by immunoSEQ multiplex PCR, and TCRdb kept only the in-frame ones, dropping some. V, J and clone size reflect that table, while D and trimming were determined from the DNA. The sample lists around 130,000 clones, approximately 57% seen once, with about 1.8% in the top ten. Study observations and caveats: In a later analysis, a missense DCLRE1C variant was linked to TCR beta V- and J-gene trimming. According to reports, the classifier identified cytomegalovirus status with high specificity and sensitivity.

This CDR3 has 13 amino acids. V lost 4 bases and J 6 bases, leaving 10 bases between the germline ends. Germline CDR1 and CDR2: KGHSH and LQKENI. Sequenced: PBMCs. The chain employs TRBV18 and TRBJ2-1, with D possibly TRBD2 on 6 matching bases. This clonotype originated in a male donor in good health and CMV-seronegative. CDR3 coding DNA: TGTGCCAGCTCACAGCATAGCGGCAATGAGCAGTTCTTC. It specifies CASSQHSGNEQFF.